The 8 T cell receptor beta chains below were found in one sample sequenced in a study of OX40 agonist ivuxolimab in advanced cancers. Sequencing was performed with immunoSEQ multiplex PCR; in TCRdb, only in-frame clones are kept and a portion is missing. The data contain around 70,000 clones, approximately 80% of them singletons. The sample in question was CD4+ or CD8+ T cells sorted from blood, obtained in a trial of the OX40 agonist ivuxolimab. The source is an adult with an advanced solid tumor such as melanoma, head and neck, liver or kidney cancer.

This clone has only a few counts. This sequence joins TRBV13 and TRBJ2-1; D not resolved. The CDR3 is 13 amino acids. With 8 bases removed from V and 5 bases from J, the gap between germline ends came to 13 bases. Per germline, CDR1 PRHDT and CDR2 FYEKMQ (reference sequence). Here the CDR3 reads CASRLFRDNEQFF. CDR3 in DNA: TGTGCCAGCCGACTTTTTCGGGACAATGAGCAGTTCTTC.

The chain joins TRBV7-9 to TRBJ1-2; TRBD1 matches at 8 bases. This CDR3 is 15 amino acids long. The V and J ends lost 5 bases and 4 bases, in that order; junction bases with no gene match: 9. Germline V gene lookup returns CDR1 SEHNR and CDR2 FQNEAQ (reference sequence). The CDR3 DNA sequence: TGTGCCAGCAGCCAGGGTGGACAGGGACTCTATGGCTACACCTTC. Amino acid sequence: CASSQGGQGLYGYTF.

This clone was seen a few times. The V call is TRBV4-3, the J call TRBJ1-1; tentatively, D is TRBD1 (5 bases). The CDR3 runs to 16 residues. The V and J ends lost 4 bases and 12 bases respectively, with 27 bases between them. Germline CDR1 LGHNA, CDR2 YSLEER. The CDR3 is CASSPSPYESLRDTFF. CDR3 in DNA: TGCGCCAGCAGCCCAAGCCCTTACGAATCCCTCAGGGATACTTTCTTT.

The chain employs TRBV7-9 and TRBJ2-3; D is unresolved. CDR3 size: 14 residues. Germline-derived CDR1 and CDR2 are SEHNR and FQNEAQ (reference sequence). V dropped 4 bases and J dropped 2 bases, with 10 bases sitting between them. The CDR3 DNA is TGTGCCAGCAGCTACTGGGAAATCACAGATACGCAGTATTTT. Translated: CASSYWEITDTQYF.

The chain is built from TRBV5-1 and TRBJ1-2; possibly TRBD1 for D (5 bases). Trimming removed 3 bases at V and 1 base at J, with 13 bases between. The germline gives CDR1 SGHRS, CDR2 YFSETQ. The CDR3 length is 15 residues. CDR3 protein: CASSSQVLGNYGYTF. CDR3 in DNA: TGCGCCAGCAGCTCACAGGTTTTGGGTAACTATGGCTACACCTTC. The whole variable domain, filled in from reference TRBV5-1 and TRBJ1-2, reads KAGVTQTPRYLIKTRGQQVTLSCSPISGHRSVSWYQQTPGQGLQFLFEYFSETQRNKGNFPGRFSGRQFSNSRSEMNVSTLELGDSALYLCASSSQVLGNYGYTFGSGTRLTVV.

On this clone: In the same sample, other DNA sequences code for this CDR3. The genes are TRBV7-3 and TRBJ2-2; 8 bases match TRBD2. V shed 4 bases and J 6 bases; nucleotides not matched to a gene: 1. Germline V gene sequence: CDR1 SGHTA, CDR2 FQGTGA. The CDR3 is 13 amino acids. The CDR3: CASSSGGAGELFF. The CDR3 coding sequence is TGTGCCAGCAGCTCGGGAGGGGCCGGGGAGCTGTTTTTT.

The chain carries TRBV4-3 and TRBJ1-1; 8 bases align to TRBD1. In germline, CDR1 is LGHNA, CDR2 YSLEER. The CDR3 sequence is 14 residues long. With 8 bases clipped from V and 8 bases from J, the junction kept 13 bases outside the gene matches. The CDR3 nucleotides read TGCGCCAGCGGACAGGGTGGGCTGAAAGACGAAGCTTTCTTT. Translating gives CASGQGGLKDEAFF.

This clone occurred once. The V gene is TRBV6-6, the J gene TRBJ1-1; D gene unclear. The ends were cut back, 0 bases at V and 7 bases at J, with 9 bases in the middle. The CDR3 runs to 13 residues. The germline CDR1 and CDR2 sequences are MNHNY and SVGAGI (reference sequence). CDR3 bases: TGTGCCAGCAGTTACTCGGGTTTTGTTGAAGCTTTCTTT. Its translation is CASSYSGFVEAFF.